The 14 T cell receptor beta chains given below trace back to one sample, sequenced in a study of T cell responses to AZD1222 COVID-19 vaccine. Sequencing was performed with immunoSEQ multiplex PCR; in TCRdb, only in-frame clones are kept and a portion is missing. The sample includes roughly 130,000 clones, less than 95% of them seen just once. The starting material was peripheral blood, obtained 28 days after the second dose of the MenACWY control vaccine. All receptors derive from an adult who received the MenACWY meningococcal vaccine as a control.

J is TRBJ2-3 and V is TRBV6-5, with 7 bases fitting TRBD1. The V gene end was trimmed by 3 bases and the J gene end by 1 base; junction bases not matched to a gene: 7. Germline CDR1 reads MNHEY; CDR2 reads SVGAGI. This CDR3 has 16 residues. CDR3 in amino acids: CASSYVRTGGTDTQYF. CDR3 DNA sequence: TGTGCCAGCAGTTATGTGCGCACAGGGGGCACAGATACGCAGTATTTT.

The V gene is TRBV19, the J gene TRBJ2-5; 9 bases line up with TRBD2. The CDR3 contains 16 residues. The trim removed 5 bases at V and 5 bases at J, leaving 12 bases unmatched. Germline V gene lookup returns CDR1 LNHDA and CDR2 SQIVND (reference sequence). The DNA for the CDR3 is TGTGCCAGTAGTGGGGTAAGGGTAGCGGGAGTCGAGACCCAGTACTTC. Translation: CASSGVRVAGVETQYF.

The count of this clone is one. This chain connects TRBV19 to TRBJ2-5, with TRBD2 matching over 10 bases. The CDR3 extends over 15 amino acids. V was pared by 4 bases and J by 0 bases, with 2 bases of the junction left unmatched. Germline lookup yields CDR1 LNHDA and CDR2 SQIVND (reference sequence). The CDR3 is CASSTLAGYQETQYF. The CDR3 DNA reads TGTGCCAGTAGTACACTAGCGGGATACCAAGAGACCCAGTACTTC.

The CDR3 DNA sequence: TGCGCCAGCAGCTTGGCCCAGGGACAGCCAATCTATGGCTACACCTTC. Protein sequence: CASSLAQGQPIYGYTF. The chain employs TRBV5-1 and TRBJ1-2, with 7 bases that match TRBD1. With V trimmed by 0 bases and J by 4 bases, 9 bases remained unmatched. From germline, CDR1 is SGHRS and CDR2 YFSETQ. The CDR3 length is 16 residues. The full variable domain, completed using reference TRBV5-1 and TRBJ1-2, is KAGVTQTPRYLIKTRGQQVTLSCSPISGHRSVSWYQQTPGQGLQFLFEYFSETQRNKGNFPGRFSGRQFSNSRSEMNVSTLELGDSALYLCASSLAQGQPIYGYTFGSGTRLTVV.

The sample holds one count of this clone. The rearrangement uses TRBV6-5 and TRBJ2-2, with 7 bases aligning to TRBD1. CDR1 and CDR2 (germline): MNHEY, SVGAGI. Trimming at V came to 6 bases and at J to 4 bases, leaving 5 bases not matched to a gene. This CDR3 region has 14 residues. The CDR3 region has the DNA TGTGCCAGCAGACCAGGGACAGCCACCGGGGAGCTGTTTTTT. This encodes CASRPGTATGELFF.

V is TRBV24-1 and J is TRBJ1-2; the match to TRBD1 covers 10 bases. Looked up from germline, CDR1 is KGHDR and CDR2 is SFDVKD. The CDR3 sequence is 14 residues long. The V segment lost 7 bases and the J segment 3 bases; nucleotides outside the gene matches: 4. Here the CDR3 DNA reads TGTGCCACCAGAGAGACAGGGGGCGACTATGGCTACACCTTC. The encoded protein is CATRETGGDYGYTF.

There are a few counts of this clone. This chain joins TRBV7-3 and TRBJ1-6; a possible D gene is TRBD1 (6 bases). This CDR3 comprises 14 residues. In germline, CDR1 is SGHTA, CDR2 FQGTGA. Trimming shortened V by 5 bases and J by 9 bases, and 14 bases separated the two germline ends. The CDR3 here is CASSALKGGSPLHF. The CDR3 region has the DNA TGTGCCAGCAGCGCGCTAAAGGGGGGTTCACCCCTCCACTTT.

This clone is a singleton in its sample. This chain joins TRBV10-3 and TRBJ2-7; 9 bases match TRBD1. The J segment lost 3 bases and the V segment lost 8 bases, leaving 8 bases of the junction unmatched. The CDR3 length is 14 residues. Germline loops: CDR1 ENHRY, CDR2 SYGVKD. The CDR3 DNA follows: TGTGCCATCGGAGCAGGACAGGGGAGCTACGAGCAGTACTTC. Residues: CAIGAGQGSYEQYF.

This clone was observed a handful of times. This sequence joins TRBV29-1 and TRBJ1-1; the D is unclear. The CDR3 consists of 10 residues. Trimming cost V 6 bases and J 2 bases, with 4 bases left between them. Germline values: CDR1 SQVTM, CDR2 ANQGSEA. This CDR3 is CSVKNTEAFF. CDR3 bases: TGCAGCGTCAAAAACACTGAAGCTTTCTTT.

This chain links TRBV12-3 or TRBV12-4 with TRBJ1-2; maybe TRBD1 (5 bases). The CDR3 totals 13 residues. V was trimmed by 6 bases and J by 2 bases, leaving 10 bases between them. CDR3 residues: CASRGDGNYGYTF. The DNA of the CDR3 is TGTGCCAGCAGGGGGGACGGAAACTATGGCTACACCTTC.

J is TRBJ1-5 and V is TRBV19; 8 bases line up with TRBD1. CDR1 and CDR2 (germline): LNHDA, SQIVND (reference sequence). The CDR3 covers 16 residues. The V and J ends lost 7 bases and 1 base, in that order; junction bases with no gene match: 9. CDR3 residues: CASTTGQGPSNQPQHF. CDR3 sequence (DNA): TGTGCCAGTACCACAGGACAGGGCCCAAGCAATCAGCCCCAGCATTTT.

V usage is TRBV4-3 and J usage is TRBJ1-6, with TRBD1 identical over 7 bases. CDR3 length equals 18 residues. The J segment lost 7 bases and the V segment lost 1 base, leaving 13 bases of the junction unmatched. Germline V lookup: CDR1 LGHNA, CDR2 YSLEER. This chain's CDR3 is CASSQVRWETGNNSPLHF. CDR3 DNA: TGCGCCAGCAGCCAAGTCCGGTGGGAGACAGGGAACAATTCACCCCTCCACTTT.

The genes are TRBV11-1 and TRBJ2-2; possibly TRBD2 for D (6 bases). This CDR3 contains 15 residues. Trimming stripped 5 bases from V and 6 bases from J, with 16 bases between. CDR1 and CDR2 from the germline V gene are SGHAT and FQDESV (reference sequence). CDR3 amino acids: CASSPNSGEAGELFF. The CDR3 bases are TGTGCCAGCAGCCCGAATAGCGGAGAGGCCGGGGAGCTGTTTTTT.

The genes are TRBV7-2 and TRBJ2-7; D not certain. V lost 1 base, J lost 0 bases, and 10 bases lay in between. Looked up from germline, CDR1 is SGHTA and CDR2 is FQGNSA. CDR3 size: 15 residues. Here the CDR3 DNA reads TGTGCCAGCAGCTTAGTGTTCGGCAGCTCCTACGAGCAGTACTTC. Translating gives CASSLVFGSSYEQYF.